The 4 T cell receptor beta chains listed next were all sequenced from one sample in a study of PD-1 blockade in classical Hodgkin lymphoma. Following autologous stem cell transplantation, relapse occurred in every patient, and exposure to brentuximab vedotin varied. The table came from immunoSEQ multiplex PCR; TCRdb's copy has only in-frame clones and leaves some out. Of about 40,000 clones in the sample, approximately 71% are singletons; the top ten hold approximately 3%. Sequencing used peripheral blood mononuclear cells (PBMCs), obtained at baseline. These receptors originate from a human donor with classical Hodgkin lymphoma.

The chain combines TRBV19 with TRBJ1-1, with TRBD1 matching 8 bases. CDR1 and CDR2 from the germline V gene are LNHDA and SQIVND (reference sequence). V shed 7 bases and J 1 base; nucleotides not matched to a gene: 5. The CDR3 contains 14 residues. The CDR3 protein is CASNLGQGNTEAFF. As DNA, the CDR3 is TGTGCCAGTAACCTTGGACAGGGGAACACTGAAGCTTTCTTT.

The genes are TRBV27 and TRBJ2-7; D is possibly TRBD2 (5 bases). Deletions cut 0 bases from V and 5 bases from J, with 14 bases between. CDR3 length equals 15 residues. Germline CDR1 reads MNHEY; CDR2 reads SMNVEV (reference sequence). The CDR3: CASSLSRGYGHEQYF. CDR3 coding DNA: TGTGCCAGCAGTTTATCGAGAGGGTACGGCCACGAGCAGTACTTC.

The J gene is TRBJ2-7, the V gene TRBV5-1; 7 bases line up with TRBD1. This CDR3 spans 14 amino acids. Germline V gives CDR1 SGHRS, CDR2 YFSETQ. The ends lost 0 bases at V and 2 bases at J; junction bases unmatched: 2. CDR3 in amino acids: CASSLGDSTYEQYF. In DNA form, the CDR3 reads TGCGCCAGCAGCTTGGGGGACAGCACCTACGAGCAGTACTTC.

The chain combines TRBV25-1 with TRBJ1-4; D is possibly TRBD1 (6 bases). The CDR3 totals 16 residues. The V end was cut by 4 bases, the J end by 2 bases, with 14 bases between. Per germline, CDR1 MGHDK and CDR2 SYGVNS. CDR3 in DNA: TGTGCCAGCAGTGTCTTCACAGGGTTTACTAATGAAAAACTGTTTTTT. It translates to CASSVFTGFTNEKLFF.